Presented here are 9 T cell receptor beta chains from one specimen sequenced in a study of control samples from healthy donors and cancer patients. The repertoire was sequenced with immunoSEQ multiplex PCR; TCRdb's copy has only in-frame clones and lacks some. This sample carries roughly 180,000 clones, just over 90% of them seen once, and the ten largest clones take about 4%. Sequencing was done on a sample of blood. All receptors derive from an older woman in good health.

The chain combines TRBV12-3 or TRBV12-4 with TRBJ2-3, with unresolved D. The CDR3 length is 13 residues. Trimming stripped 8 bases from V and 3 bases from J, with 12 bases between. This chain's CDR3 is CASSNWGTDTQYF. As DNA, the CDR3 is TGTGCCAGCTCAAACTGGGGTACAGATACGCAGTATTTT.

J is TRBJ2-3 and V is TRBV18; TRBD2 aligns across 12 bases. After removal of 3 bases from V and 0 bases from J, the junction contained 1 base not matched to a gene. Germline-derived CDR1 and CDR2 are KGHSH and LQKENI. The CDR3 consists of 16 residues. CDR3 in amino acids: CASSPTSGGSTDTQYF. The CDR3 bases are TGTGCCAGCTCACCTACTAGCGGGGGGAGCACAGATACGCAGTATTTT.

The J gene is TRBJ1-6, the V gene TRBV18, with D perhaps matching TRBD1 (5 bases). This CDR3 has 14 residues. The V gene lost 3 bases and the J gene lost 9 bases, with 12 bases spanning the gap. Germline CDR1 KGHSH, CDR2 LQKENI. CDR3 DNA sequence: TGTGCCAGCTCACCCGGGACTGGCGGTTCACCCCTCCACTTT. Translated: CASSPGTGGSPLHF.

The CDR3 is CASRLLTEAFF. DNA for the CDR3: TGTGCCAGTCGCTTGCTGACTGAAGCTTTCTTT. The chain recombines TRBV19 with TRBJ1-1; D remains unclear. Deletions cut 8 bases from V and 5 bases from J, with 9 bases between. This CDR3 is 11 amino acids long. The germline V gene has CDR1 LNHDA and CDR2 SQIVND (reference sequence).

Comments on this clone: A junction end diverges from the germline sequence, so it may reflect a read error. The V call is TRBV5-3, the J call TRBJ2-1, with a tentative D call TRBD1 (5 bases). TRBV5-3 is treated as an ORF (open reading frame) with a function not yet certain. CDR3 size: 10 residues. CDR3 sequence (DNA): TGTGCCAGAAGCGCCGAACAGGAAGTCTTC. Its translation is CARSAEQEVF.

This chain uses TRBV7-3 with TRBJ1-4, with no clear D. The CDR3 totals 13 residues. Germline lookup yields CDR1 SGHTA and CDR2 FQGTGA. Deletions cut 2 bases from V and 8 bases from J, with 9 bases between. CDR3: CASSLSGSEKLFF. CDR3 DNA: TGTGCCAGCAGCTTATCCGGCTCGGAAAAACTGTTTTTT.

In the case of this clone: Different DNA sequences within this sample yield the same CDR3. V usage is TRBV2 and J usage is TRBJ2-1; 11 bases are shared with TRBD2. V gave up 8 bases and J gave up 9 bases; unmatched junction bases: 6. CDR3 size: 13 residues. CDR1 and CDR2 (germline): SNHLY, FYNNEI. CDR3 sequence: CASVAGGRGEQFF. The CDR3 DNA follows: TGTGCCAGCGTAGCGGGGGGGCGGGGTGAGCAGTTCTTC.

This clone was seen once. The J gene is TRBJ1-2, the V gene TRBV28; unclear D gene. Trimming removed 6 bases at V and 3 bases at J, with 11 bases between. Per the germline V gene, CDR1 is MDHEN and CDR2 is SYDVKM. CDR3 size: 13 residues. The CDR3 here is CASRTGVDYGYTF. The CDR3 DNA reads TGTGCCAGCAGGACCGGAGTTGACTATGGCTACACCTTC.

In its sample, this clone was seen once. The V gene is TRBV15, the J gene TRBJ2-7; tentative D call: TRBD1 (5 bases). Between the trimmed V and J ends, which lost 0 bases and 6 bases, there was a span of 12 bases. Germline V gene lookup returns CDR1 LNHNV and CDR2 YYDKDF (reference sequence). This CDR3 spans 14 amino acids. DNA of the CDR3: TGTGCCACCAGCAGAGAACAGCTGGGGCGCGAGCAGTACTTC. It encodes CATSREQLGREQYF.